The 30 T cell receptor beta chains below were found in one sample sequenced in a study of naive and memory T cell subsets. Study results and caveats: Possibly reflecting memory cells re-expressing CD45RA, a few larger clonotypes occurred in naive repertoires, especially CD8.

No antigen has been identified for these receptors. The beta constant-region primer was an equimolar mix of two oligonucleotides covering TRBC1 and TRBC2. Nested alpha and beta constant-region primers with the SP2 primer drove four PCR rounds on ligated cDNA. TCRdb reprocessed the UMI-ligation and nested PCR reads with MiXCR, giving one entry per CDR3 protein. This sample has 150,000 or so distinct CDR3 sequences, with 22% found just once. The source material was naive CD4+ T cells from blood. Receptors originate from a human donor in good health.

This clonotype was seen a few times. The chain is built from TRBV7-2 and TRBJ2-1; no definite D call. This CDR3 has 13 amino acids. Germline CDR1 is SGHTA and CDR2 is FQGNSA. V was shortened by 2 bases and J by 5 bases, with 7 bases between the two germline ends. The CDR3 coding sequence is TGTGCCAGCAGCTTAAGGGCAGACAATGAGCAGTTCTTC. Encoded protein: CASSLRADNEQFF.

This clonotype was found a few times. The chain is built from TRBV12-3 or TRBV12-4 and TRBJ2-5, with D maybe TRBD2 (6 bases). Trimming pared 10 bases from V and 1 base from J, leaving 10 bases between. The CDR3 spans 12 residues. The CDR3 nucleotides read TGTGCCACCGGGACTCTCCAAGAGACCCAGTACTTC. This translates into CATGTLQETQYF.

This clonotype was counted a few times. The rearrangement joins TRBV29-1 to TRBJ2-1; D gene ambiguous. V shed 1 base and J shed 2 bases, with 9 bases lying between them. The CDR3 is 14 residues long. Germline CDR1 SQVTM, CDR2 ANQGSEA. In DNA form, the CDR3 reads TGCAGCGTTGAAGGTGGACGGGCCTACAATGAGCAGTTCTTC. Its protein product is CSVEGGRAYNEQFF.

V is TRBV5-1 and J is TRBJ2-7; perhaps TRBD2 as D (6 bases). The V end lost 7 bases, the J end lost 1 base, and 18 bases lay between the germline ends. The germline V gene has CDR1 SGHRS and CDR2 YFSETQ. This CDR3 is built from 15 residues. This CDR3 reads CASPGPLAGSYEQYF. CDR3 nucleotides: TGCGCCAGCCCCGGACCACTAGCAGGATCCTACGAGCAGTACTTC. Full variable domain (rest looked up from reference TRBV5-1 and TRBJ2-7): KAGVTQTPRYLIKTRGQQVTLSCSPISGHRSVSWYQQTPGQGLQFLFEYFSETQRNKGNFPGRFSGRQFSNSRSEMNVSTLELGDSALYLCASPGPLAGSYEQYFGPGTRLTVT.

The chain carries TRBV6-2 or TRBV6-3 and TRBJ2-7; 10 bases are a match to TRBD2. Germline V gene lookup returns CDR1 MNHEY and CDR2 SVGEGT. Losses at the gene ends were 7 bases for V and 6 bases for J; bases not matched to a gene: 3. CDR3 length equals 12 residues. In DNA form, the CDR3 reads TGTGCCAGCACTAGCGGGAGAGGCGAGCAGTACTTC. It codes for CASTSGRGEQYF.

J is TRBJ2-5 and V is TRBV12-3 or TRBV12-4; D possibly corresponds to TRBD2 (6 bases). V lost 5 bases and J lost 7, with 17 bases in between. This CDR3 region has 14 residues. CDR3 protein: CASSQRTTSGTQYF. CDR3 sequence (DNA): TGTGCCAGCAGTCAAAGGACTACCTCAGGGACCCAGTACTTC.

V gene TRBV6-2 or TRBV6-3 combines with J gene TRBJ2-5; maybe TRBD2 (6 bases). From germline, CDR1 is MNHEY and CDR2 SVGEGT. The CDR3 runs to 14 residues. Trimming took off 0 bases at V and 5 bases at J, with 10 bases between the two ends. The CDR3 coding sequence is TGTGCCAGCAGTTACTCGGAGGGACTGGAGACCCAGTACTTC. This sequence encodes CASSYSEGLETQYF.

In its sample, this clonotype was seen a few times. The chain recombines TRBV5-1 with TRBJ2-6, with D possibly TRBD1 on 5 matching bases. CDR3 length: 16 amino acids. V was pared by 2 bases and J by 0 bases, with 9 bases between. Germline CDR1 SGHRS, CDR2 YFSETQ. The CDR3, as DNA: TGCGCCAGCAGCTTAAGACAGATCTCTGGGGCCAACGTCCTGACTTTC. This sequence encodes CASSLRQISGANVLTF. The full variable domain, in which reference TRBV5-1 and TRBJ2-6 provide the parts outside the CDR3, is KAGVTQTPRYLIKTRGQQVTLSCSPISGHRSVSWYQQTPGQGLQFLFEYFSETQRNKGNFPGRFSGRQFSNSRSEMNVSTLELGDSALYLCASSLRQISGANVLTFGAGSRLTVL.

The V and J genes are TRBV29-1 and TRBJ1-1, with D possibly being TRBD1 (6 bases). In germline, CDR1 is SQVTM, CDR2 ANQGSEA. V lost 6 bases and J 4 bases, leaving 21 bases between the germline ends. The CDR3 is 15 amino acids. In DNA, the CDR3 is TGCAGCGTCCGGGGCGTACAGGGAGTTTCCACTGAAGCTTTCTTT. Amino acid sequence: CSVRGVQGVSTEAFF.

This clonotype appeared a few times. V gene TRBV5-1 combines with J gene TRBJ2-1; D not resolved. V gave up 1 base and J gave up 4 bases, with 6 bases separating them. CDR1 is SGHRS and CDR2 is YFSETQ in the germline V gene. The CDR3 sequence is 13 residues long. CDR3 protein: CASSLLPYNEQFF. The CDR3 nucleotides read TGCGCCAGCAGCTTGCTGCCATACAATGAGCAGTTCTTC.

This clonotype was picked up a small number of times. The CDR3, as DNA: TGTGCCAGCAGCTTGGACTTCTCCTACAATGAGCAGTTCTTC. Protein sequence: CASSLDFSYNEQFF. The V gene is TRBV7-2, the J gene TRBJ2-1, with D maybe TRBD2 (5 bases). The CDR3 extends over 14 amino acids. V was pared by 3 bases and J by 0 bases, with 6 bases between. CDR1 and CDR2 from the germline V gene are SGHTA and FQGNSA.

This clonotype was picked up a small number of times. The J gene is TRBJ1-5, the V gene TRBV7-2, with D unclear. The germline V gene encodes CDR1 SGHTA and CDR2 FQGNSA. V gave up 1 base and J gave up 5 bases, with 6 bases separating them. The CDR3 has 13 residues. CDR3 loop: CASSLGGYQPQHF. Here the CDR3 DNA reads TGTGCCAGCAGCTTAGGAGGGTATCAGCCCCAGCATTTT.

This clonotype was seen at least ten times. V is TRBV20-1 and J is TRBJ2-7; D uncertain. Germline V gives CDR1 DFQATT, CDR2 SNEGSKA (reference sequence). Trimming stripped 0 bases from V and 1 base from J, with 16 bases between. The CDR3 extends over 16 amino acids. DNA of the CDR3: TGCAGTGCTAGAGATCCGAAGGGAACAAGGTCCTACGAGCAGTACTTC. Residues: CSARDPKGTRSYEQYF.

V usage is TRBV19 and J usage is TRBJ2-1, with 8 bases fitting TRBD2. With V trimmed by 3 bases and J by 8 bases, 6 bases remained unmatched. The CDR3 runs to 14 residues. Germline V CDR1 and CDR2: LNHDA, SQIVND (reference sequence). The DNA for the CDR3 is TGTGCCAGTAGTATTATTCGGACTAGCTATGAGCAGTTCTTC. Translated, it gives CASSIIRTSYEQFF.

The rearrangement links TRBV6-2 or TRBV6-3 to TRBJ2-2; 8 positions match TRBD2. The CDR3 is 17 amino acids. Germline assignment: CDR1 MNHEY and CDR2 SVGEGT. Trimming cost V 2 bases and J 4 bases; bases outside gene matches: 9. The DNA for the CDR3 is TGTGCCAGCAGTTACATCTTCAGCGGGGGCAGCACCGGGGAGCTGTTTTTT. Protein product: CASSYIFSGGSTGELFF.

This clonotype was counted only a few times. The chain combines TRBV10-3 with TRBJ2-7; D is unclear. Germline CDR1 ENHRY, CDR2 SYGVKD. The V and J ends lost 5 bases and 1 base respectively, with 15 bases between them. The CDR3 loop spans 15 amino acids. For the CDR3, the DNA is TGTGCCATCAGTTCAGCAGTTGCGAGTTCCTACGAGCAGTACTTC. Translated, it gives CAISSAVASSYEQYF.

V usage is TRBV3-1 and J usage is TRBJ2-7; D uncertain. The CDR3 is made up of 12 amino acids. The V gene's germline CDR1 is LGHDT and CDR2 YNNKEL (reference sequence). V lost 2 bases and J 6 bases, leaving 8 bases between the germline ends. CDR3 nucleotide sequence: TGTGCCAGCAGCCAATGGGGTTTCGAGCAGTACTTC. It codes for CASSQWGFEQYF.

This clonotype was observed a few times. V and J are TRBV4-1 and TRBJ2-1; 10 bases are a match to TRBD2. Germline loops: CDR1 MGHRA, CDR2 YSYEKL. V gave up 0 bases and J gave up 3 bases; unmatched junction bases: 5. This CDR3 has 17 amino acids. In DNA, the CDR3 is TGCGCCAGCAGCCAAGATGGCACTAGCGGGGTCTACAATGAGCAGTTCTTC. This translates into CASSQDGTSGVYNEQFF.

This clonotype was detected once. This sequence may be a read error, since a much larger clone differs from it by one base. The rearrangement joins TRBV29-1 to TRBJ1-1, with D possibly TRBD1 on 5 matching bases. Germline CDR1 is SQVTM and CDR2 is ANQGSEA. This CDR3 contains 13 residues. CDR3 bases: TGCAGCGCTGAAGTCAGGGACCGAACTGAAGCTTTCTTT. It specifies CSAEVRDRTEAFF.

This sequence joins TRBV10-2 and TRBJ1-1; TRBD1 might be the D (5 bases). The CDR3 spans 17 residues. V lost 3 bases and J lost 0, with 17 bases in between. Germline lookup yields CDR1 WSHSY and CDR2 SAAADI. Here the CDR3 DNA reads TGCGCCAGCAGTGATCGCTCGGCAGGGCGTTTGAACACTGAAGCTTTCTTT. It codes for CASSDRSAGRLNTEAFF.

This clonotype occurred once. The chain carries TRBV5-1 and TRBJ2-1; 12 bases fit TRBD2. Germline CDR1 reads SGHRS; CDR2 reads YFSETQ. The CDR3 is made up of 17 amino acids. After removal of 1 base from V and 2 bases from J, the junction contained 4 bases not matched to a gene. The CDR3 loop is CASSLTASGRAYNEQFF. Written as DNA, the CDR3 is TGCGCCAGCAGCTTGACGGCTAGCGGGAGGGCCTACAATGAGCAGTTCTTC.

This clonotype was picked up many times. The chain has TRBV6-2 or TRBV6-3 and TRBJ2-7; weak D call: TRBD2 (5 bases). Trimming shortened V by 2 bases and J by 3 bases, and 11 bases separated the two germline ends. The CDR3 extends over 14 amino acids. Germline lookup yields CDR1 MNHEY and CDR2 SVGEGT. CDR3 bases: TGTGCCAGCAGTTACGACGGGATTAGCTACGAGCAGTACTTC. Translated, it gives CASSYDGISYEQYF.

The V call is TRBV29-1, the J call TRBJ1-1, with 7 bases that match TRBD1. Germline trimming cut 6 bases from V and 1 base from J; bases unmatched to any gene: 5. CDR1 is SQVTM and CDR2 is ANQGSEA in the germline V gene. The CDR3 runs 13 residues. CDR3 DNA: TGCAGCGTCAGGGGACAGAGGAACACTGAAGCTTTCTTT. Encoded protein: CSVRGQRNTEAFF.

This clonotype was observed a handful of times. The rearrangement joins TRBV28 to TRBJ2-1; 10 nucleotides align to TRBD2. With 5 bases clipped from V and 8 bases from J, the junction kept 9 bases outside the gene matches. This CDR3 contains 15 residues. Germline loops: CDR1 MDHEN, CDR2 SYDVKM. This CDR3 reads CASSQLAGVLDEQFF. The CDR3, as DNA: TGTGCCAGCAGTCAGCTAGCGGGAGTCCTTGATGAGCAGTTCTTC.

The chain carries TRBV29-1 and TRBJ2-2; D gene ambiguous. The CDR3 spans 14 residues. CDR1 SQVTM and CDR2 ANQGSEA come from the germline V gene. The V end was cut by 0 bases, the J end by 1 base, with 6 bases between. CDR3 DNA sequence: TGCAGCGTTGAAGAGCCCCGGAACACCGGGGAGCTGTTTTTT. Its translation: CSVEEPRNTGELFF.

This clonotype was detected only a few times. The chain has TRBV2 and TRBJ2-6; D gene uncertain. Germline assignment: CDR1 SNHLY and CDR2 FYNNEI. The V gene lost 7 bases and the J gene lost 0 bases, with 10 bases spanning the gap. CDR3 size: 15 residues. Here the CDR3 reads CASNTWSSGANVLTF. The CDR3 coding sequence is TGTGCCAGCAACACGTGGAGCTCTGGGGCCAACGTCCTGACTTTC. Full variable domain (outside the CDR3, taken from reference TRBV2 and TRBJ2-6): EPEVTQTPSHQVTQMGQEVILRCVPISNHLYFYWYRQILGQKVEFLVSFYNNEISEKSEIFDDQFSVERPDGSNFTLKIRSTKLEDSAMYFCASNTWSSGANVLTFGAGSRLTVL.

The CDR3, as DNA: TGTGCCAGCAGTTTTAGGGACCGGGACCACTTGCAAGAGACCCAGTACTTC. Its protein product is CASSFRDRDHLQETQYF. This chain joins TRBV28 and TRBJ2-5; D possibly uses TRBD1 or TRBD2 (5 bases each). Germline loops: CDR1 MDHEN, CDR2 SYDVKM. The CDR3 extends over 17 amino acids. V lost 3 bases, J lost 2 bases, and 19 bases lay in between. Together with reference TRBV28 and TRBJ2-5, the CDR3 gives the full variable domain: DVKVTQSSRYLVKRTGEKVFLECVQDMDHENMFWYRQDPGLGLRLIYFSYDVKMKEKGDIPEGYSVSREKKERFSLILESASTNQTSMYLCASSFRDRDHLQETQYFGPGTRLLVL.

This clonotype was detected a few times. The chain is built from TRBV11-2 and TRBJ2-1; 7 bases are shared with TRBD2. Germline V gene lookup returns CDR1 SGHAT and CDR2 FQNNGV. This CDR3 region has 17 residues. The J segment lost 0 bases and the V segment lost 3 bases, leaving 8 bases of the junction unmatched. The CDR3 DNA reads TGTGCCAGCAGCTTTCGCCTAGCGGATAGCTCCTACAATGAGCAGTTCTTC. This codes for CASSFRLADSSYNEQFF.

The chain links TRBV20-1 to TRBJ2-3; D is unclear. The CDR3 is 12 amino acids. Germline CDR1 DFQATT, CDR2 SNEGSKA (reference sequence). Trimming removed 7 bases at V and 2 bases at J, with 10 bases between. The DNA of the CDR3 is TGCAGTGGGCCCTCCGTCACAGATACGCAGTATTTT. Translation gives CSGPSVTDTQYF.

The sample holds a few counts of this clonotype. The chain links TRBV5-1 to TRBJ2-2; 12 nucleotides line up with TRBD2. Losses at the gene ends were 4 bases for V and 7 bases for J; bases not matched to a gene: 8. The CDR3 loop spans 16 amino acids. CDR1 SGHRS and CDR2 YFSETQ come from the germline V gene. CDR3 residues: CASSRTSGRSDGELFF. The CDR3, as DNA: TGCGCCAGCAGCCGAACTAGCGGGAGGTCCGACGGGGAGCTGTTTTTT.